The entry below gives a single T cell receptor (beta chain) sequence along with its context. Its antigen is not known. Assay: immunoSEQ multiplex PCR; the TCRdb copy retains only in-frame clones and omits some. This sample has approximately 2.1 million clones; approximately 93% occur once, and the top ten carry under 0.45%. This entry comes from a study of shared clonotypes between healthy human individuals. Overall study results and limits: When naive CD4 clonotypes were compared across several donors, about 4.8% were shared.

This sequence was found in a man younger than 35 in good health. Some clones in this sample may be carry-over from other donors' samples. What was sequenced was naive CD4+ T cells from PBMCs. Subset indicated: CD45RA+ positively selected.

Here the CDR3 reads CASSPTGGSGDEKLFF. DNA of the CDR3: TGTGCCAGCAGCCCAACGGGAGGATCAGGAGACGAAAAACTGTTTTTT. The chain carries TRBV5-4 and TRBJ1-4; D is ambiguous. This CDR3 contains 16 residues. Trimming took 4 bases from V and 8 from J, leaving 21 bases between them. Germline CDR1 and CDR2: SGHNT and YYREEE (reference sequence).